Following are 24 T cell receptor beta chains from one sample sequenced in a study of blood T cell repertoires in COVID-19. Assay: immunoSEQ multiplex PCR; the TCRdb copy retains only in-frame clones and omits some. Found here are about 200,000 clones, 89% of them singletons; the top ten hold around 6%. Sequences were obtained from peripheral blood. These receptors came from a man in his sixties who had recovered from COVID-19.

The chain joins TRBV28 to TRBJ2-1, with TRBD2 matching over 8 bases. Germline CDR1 and CDR2: MDHEN and SYDVKM. Unmatched junction bases numbered 4, after V lost 6 bases and J lost 3 bases. The CDR3 runs 14 residues. CDR3 loop: CASSPGGRYNEQFF. Here the CDR3 DNA reads TGTGCCAGCAGCCCGGGGGGGCGCTACAATGAGCAGTTCTTC.

V is TRBV18 and J is TRBJ1-2, with D unresolved. The length of the CDR3 is 14 residues. The germline V and J ends were trimmed by 2 bases and 5 bases, with 12 bases remaining between them. In germline, CDR1 is KGHSH, CDR2 LQKENI. The CDR3: CASSPGGGLYGYTF. The CDR3 nucleotides are TGTGCCAGCTCACCAGGTGGTGGGCTTTATGGCTACACCTTC.

This clone came up once. The chain links TRBV7-9 to TRBJ1-4, with D tentatively TRBD1 (5 bases). The V end lost 3 bases, the J end lost 7 bases, and 12 bases lay between the germline ends. From germline, CDR1 is SEHNR and CDR2 FQNEAQ (reference sequence). The CDR3 is made up of 14 amino acids. The CDR3 DNA reads TGTGCCAGCAGCTTTAGGAGGGACTTTGAAAAACTGTTTTTT. Protein: CASSFRRDFEKLFF.

The V call is TRBV3-1 (or the pseudogene TRBV3-2), the J call TRBJ2-3; 11 nucleotides agree with TRBD2. The CDR3 extends over 15 amino acids. Germline V gene sequence: CDR1 LGHDT, CDR2 YNNKEL (reference sequence). Trimming removed 4 bases from V and 1 base from J; junction bases left unmatched: 1. In DNA, the CDR3 is TGTGCCAGCAGCCTTAGCGGGGGGGGCACAGATACGCAGTATTTT. Protein product: CASSLSGGGTDTQYF.

The V and J genes are TRBV6-4 and TRBJ2-1, with D perhaps matching TRBD2 (7 bases). The CDR3 runs to 15 residues. The germline CDR1 and CDR2 sequences are MRHNA and SNTAGT. V shed 3 bases and J shed 4 bases, with 13 bases lying between them. In DNA, the CDR3 is TGTGCCAGCAGTGAAGAGGGGGGGCGATACAATGAGCAGTTCTTC. It encodes CASSEEGGRYNEQFF.

The V call is TRBV7-9, the J call TRBJ1-5; no definite D call. Trimming removed 1 base at V and 4 bases at J, with 11 bases between. Germline assignment: CDR1 SEHNR and CDR2 FQNEAQ (reference sequence). The CDR3 extends over 15 amino acids. In DNA form, the CDR3 reads TGTGCCAGCAGCTTAGAAAGAGGGTCGAATCAGCCCCAGCATTTT. Translation: CASSLERGSNQPQHF.

This sequence joins TRBV29-1 and TRBJ1-2; D is undetermined. Germline CDR1 is SQVTM and CDR2 is ANQGSEA. Trimming left V 4 bases short and J 5 bases short, with 8 bases between. This CDR3 is 11 amino acids long. CDR3 amino acids: CSVGREYGYTF. The CDR3 bases are TGCAGCGTTGGGAGGGAATATGGCTACACCTTC. The variable domain in full, with the rest retrieved from reference TRBV29-1 and TRBJ1-2, is SAVISQKPSRDICQRGTSLTIQCQVDSQVTMMFWYRQQPGQSLTLIATANQGSEATYESGFVIDKFPISRPNLTFSTLTVSNMSPEDSSIYLCSVGREYGYTFGSGTRLTVV.

This chain joins TRBV19 and TRBJ2-7, with 11 bases that match TRBD2. J gave up 0 bases and V 6 bases, and 13 bases lay outside the gene matches. Per the germline V gene, CDR1 is LNHDA and CDR2 is SQIVND (reference sequence). The CDR3 has 18 residues. Here the CDR3 reads CASSPTSGGYRSSYEQYF. For the CDR3, the DNA is TGTGCCAGTAGCCCCACTAGCGGGGGTTATAGAAGCTCCTACGAGCAGTACTTC.

The V gene is TRBV19, the J gene TRBJ2-3; 15 nucleotides match TRBD2. With V trimmed by 5 bases and J by 3 bases, 12 bases remained unmatched. CDR3 size: 19 residues. In germline, CDR1 is LNHDA, CDR2 SQIVND (reference sequence). The CDR3: CASSPWDRGLAGGTDTQYF. The CDR3 DNA sequence: TGTGCCAGTAGTCCATGGGACAGGGGACTAGCGGGAGGTACAGATACGCAGTATTTT.

V is TRBV5-1 and J is TRBJ2-1; TRBD2 matches at 10 bases. V was clipped by 0 bases and J by 4 bases; unmatched bases: 4. Germline CDR1 reads SGHRS; CDR2 reads YFSETQ. The CDR3 extends over 16 amino acids. CDR3: CASSLGTSGSYNEQFF. DNA of the CDR3: TGCGCCAGCAGCTTGGGGACTAGCGGATCTTACAATGAGCAGTTCTTC.

The rearrangement uses TRBV7-2 and TRBJ2-7; tentatively, D is TRBD2 (6 bases). V gave up 4 bases and J gave up 6 bases, with 16 bases separating them. CDR3 size: 14 residues. Germline V lookup: CDR1 SGHTA, CDR2 FQGNSA. CDR3 sequence: CASSSPGTPPEQYF. In DNA form, the CDR3 reads TGTGCCAGCAGCTCGCCCGGGACTCCGCCCGAGCAGTACTTC.

This clone was observed a single time. This chain uses TRBV19 with TRBJ1-1; perhaps TRBD1 as D (5 bases). Germline V gene lookup returns CDR1 LNHDA and CDR2 SQIVND (reference sequence). V lost 2 bases and J lost 3, with 22 bases in between. The CDR3 totals 18 residues. In nucleotides, the CDR3 is TGTGCCAGTAGTATACAGGGTCCTAGGTACGGGGGGGACACTGAAGCTTTCTTT. Encoded protein: CASSIQGPRYGGDTEAFF.

The rearrangement joins TRBV9 to TRBJ2-2; 10 positions match TRBD2. Germline trimming cut 4 bases from V and 7 bases from J; bases unmatched to any gene: 10. CDR3 length: 16 amino acids. Germline CDR1 is SGDLS and CDR2 is YYNGEE. The CDR3 sequence: CASSPRVAGGIGELFF. The CDR3 coding sequence is TGTGCCAGCAGCCCCCGGGTAGCGGGAGGTATCGGGGAGCTGTTTTTT.

The chain recombines TRBV7-2 with TRBJ2-1, with unresolved D. The V gene lost 5 bases and the J gene lost 6 bases, with 17 bases spanning the gap. The CDR3 extends over 15 amino acids. Germline V gives CDR1 SGHTA, CDR2 FQGNSA. DNA of the CDR3: TGTGCCAGCAGCCCCCGGTCGAGAGTTAGCAATGAGCAGTTCTTC. Translated, it gives CASSPRSRVSNEQFF. Combining the CDR3 with reference TRBV7-2 and TRBJ2-1 gives the whole variable domain GAGVSQSPSNKVTEKGKDVELRCDPISGHTALYWYRQSLGQGLEFLIYFQGNSAPDKSGLPSDRFSAERTGGSVSTLTIQRTQQEDSAVYLCASSPRSRVSNEQFFGPGTRLTVL.

The V call is TRBV19, the J call TRBJ1-2; 7 positions match TRBD1. CDR1 is LNHDA and CDR2 is SQIVND in the germline V gene (reference sequence). V lost 8 bases, J lost 3 bases, and 6 bases stayed unmatched. CDR3 length: 13 residues. In DNA, the CDR3 is TGTGCCAGTCGACAGGGACTTCACTATGGCTACACCTTC. Residues: CASRQGLHYGYTF.

The V gene is TRBV7-2, the J gene TRBJ1-5; D not certain. V lost 2 bases and J lost 4, with 6 bases in between. This CDR3 spans 13 amino acids. Germline loops: CDR1 SGHTA, CDR2 FQGNSA. As DNA, the CDR3 is TGTGCCAGCAGCTTAAATCAAAATCAGCCCCAGCATTTT. The encoded protein is CASSLNQNQPQHF.

The genes are TRBV25-1 and TRBJ1-4; D is perhaps TRBD1 (6 bases). The germline V and J ends were trimmed by 1 base and 7 bases, with 13 bases remaining between them. Germline V gives CDR1 MGHDK, CDR2 SYGVNS. This CDR3 contains 15 residues. The CDR3 DNA sequence: TGTGCCAGCAGTGAATCTTGGCAGGGGCTTGAAAAACTGTTTTTT. Protein product: CASSESWQGLEKLFF.

This clone appeared a few times. The chain joins TRBV23-1 to TRBJ2-1; no clear D. TRBV23-1 is flagged as an ORF with uncertain function. The CDR3 consists of 15 residues. The germline V and J ends were trimmed by 2 bases and 0 bases, with 8 bases remaining between them. CDR3 sequence (DNA): TGCGCCAGCAGTCAAGGCAACCGCTCCTACAATGAGCAGTTCTTC. It translates to CASSQGNRSYNEQFF.

V gene TRBV25-1 combines with J gene TRBJ2-3; maybe TRBD1 (5 bases). CDR1 MGHDK and CDR2 SYGVNS come from the germline V gene. V lost 7 bases and J lost 2, with 10 bases in between. The CDR3 spans 13 residues. The CDR3 protein is CASTKTDTDTQYF. The CDR3 nucleotides read TGTGCCAGCACCAAGACAGACACAGATACGCAGTATTTT.

V and J are TRBV5-1 and TRBJ1-1; D is unresolved. CDR3 length: 13 amino acids. The germline gives CDR1 SGHRS, CDR2 YFSETQ. The germline V and J ends were trimmed by 0 bases and 8 bases, with 11 bases remaining between them. CDR3 sequence (DNA): TGCGCCAGCAGCTTGGACGGGAACGGGGAAGCTTTCTTT. Translated, it gives CASSLDGNGEAFF.

This chain joins TRBV7-6 and TRBJ2-5; D gene uncertain. Trimming stripped 5 bases from V and 5 bases from J, with 9 bases between. CDR3 size: 12 residues. CDR1 SGHVS and CDR2 FNYEAQ come from the germline V gene. The CDR3 nucleotides read TGTGCCAGCAGCCTATCTTCGGAGACCCAGTACTTC. Translation: CASSLSSETQYF. Full variable domain (rest looked up from reference TRBV7-6 and TRBJ2-5): GAGVSQSPRYKVTKRGQDVALRCDPISGHVSLYWYRQALGQGPEFLTYFNYEAQQDKSGLPNDRFSAERPEGSISTLTIQRTEQRDSAMYRCASSLSSETQYFGPGTRLLVL.

The J gene is TRBJ2-5, the V gene TRBV5-5; unclear D gene. The CDR3 loop spans 14 amino acids. The germline gives CDR1 SGHKS, CDR2 YYEKEE (reference sequence). V dropped 2 bases and J dropped 2 bases, with 10 bases sitting between them. Written as DNA, the CDR3 is TGTGCCAGCAGCTTTGGAGACGCTCAAGAGACCCAGTACTTC. Translation gives CASSFGDAQETQYF.

The chain employs TRBV24-1 and TRBJ2-7; 9 nucleotides agree with TRBD1. Looked up from germline, CDR1 is KGHDR and CDR2 is SFDVKD. The CDR3 runs 15 residues. The J segment lost 3 bases and the V segment lost 3 bases, leaving 5 bases of the junction unmatched. The CDR3 DNA reads TGTGCCACCAGTGATCCTGGGACAGGGAGCTACGAGCAGTACTTC. Its protein is CATSDPGTGSYEQYF.

The V and J genes are TRBV4-2 and TRBJ2-1; 14 bases map to TRBD2. The V and J ends lost 1 base and 7 bases, in that order; junction bases with no gene match: 6. The CDR3 runs to 17 residues. Per germline, CDR1 LGHNA and CDR2 YNFKEQ. The DNA of the CDR3 is TGTGCCAGCAGCCAAGTACGGACTAGCGGGGGGTTAAATGAGCAGTTCTTC. Protein sequence: CASSQVRTSGGLNEQFF.